This entry lists 13 T cell receptor beta chains sequenced from one sample in a study of beta chain features in type 1 diabetes. Reverse transcription of all isolated RNA meant that expressed TCRB transcripts were sequenced. The method was immunoSEQ multiplex PCR; TCRdb's version includes in-frame clones alone and lacks a portion of them. The sample includes fewer than 150,000 clones, less than 9% seen only once; the top ten take around 1.5%. Sequenced material: central memory CD4+ T cells from blood. These receptors were taken from a woman in her twenties or thirties in good health.

The rearrangement links TRBV6-6 to TRBJ1-1; 9 bases fit TRBD1. The V gene end was trimmed by 6 bases and the J gene end by 5 bases; junction bases not matched to a gene: 10. Per the germline V gene, CDR1 is MNHNY and CDR2 is SVGAGI (reference sequence). The CDR3 extends over 15 amino acids. The CDR3 loop reads CASSQGQGGRTEAFF. The CDR3 nucleotides are TGTGCCAGCAGCCAGGGACAGGGAGGTCGGACTGAAGCTTTCTTT.

This clone was seen a few times. The CDR3 protein is CASSFGTGGEQFF. CDR3 in DNA: TGCGCCAGCAGCTTTGGGACGGGGGGTGAGCAGTTCTTC. The rearrangement joins TRBV5-1 to TRBJ2-1; 7 nucleotides line up with TRBD2. This CDR3 comprises 13 residues. V was clipped by 2 bases and J by 9 bases; unmatched bases: 5. Germline CDR1 is SGHRS and CDR2 is YFSETQ.

This clone came up a few times. The rearrangement links TRBV2 to TRBJ2-7; 10 positions match TRBD2. This CDR3 is built from 14 residues. V lost 4 bases to trimming and J lost 6 bases; unmatched junction nucleotides: 6. The germline V gene has CDR1 SNHLY and CDR2 FYNNEI. In DNA form, the CDR3 reads TGTGCCAGCAGTGGATCTAGCGGGAGCTCCGAGCAGTACTTC. This gives the protein CASSGSSGSSEQYF.

This chain links TRBV20-1 with TRBJ2-7; D unresolved. Germline V gives CDR1 DFQATT, CDR2 SNEGSKA (reference sequence). Trimming pared 3 bases from V and 6 bases from J, leaving 6 bases between. This CDR3 region has 10 residues. The CDR3 DNA sequence: TGCAGTGCTAGCGTCCCCGAGCAGTACTTC. Its translation is CSASVPEQYF.

This chain connects TRBV5-4 to TRBJ2-7; TRBD1 is a possible D gene (6 bases). CDR1 is SGHNT and CDR2 is YYREEE in the germline V gene (reference sequence). The CDR3 spans 15 residues. The V and J ends lost 1 base and 0 bases respectively, with 11 bases between them. CDR3 DNA sequence: TGTGCCAGCAGCTTGCCTCAGGGGAGCTCCTACGAGCAGTACTTC. Amino acids: CASSLPQGSSYEQYF.

The rearrangement joins TRBV27 to TRBJ1-5; D is possibly TRBD1 (6 bases). Trimming removed 2 bases from V and 7 bases from J, with 15 bases in between. In germline, CDR1 is MNHEY, CDR2 SMNVEV (reference sequence). CDR3 length: 15 amino acids. DNA of the CDR3: TGTGCCAGCAGTTTAGTCGGCGGGGGCGGGCAGCCCCAGCATTTT. This translates into CASSLVGGGGQPQHF.

This clone came up a few times. This same CDR3 is encoded by further DNA sequences in the sample. The chain joins TRBV4-3 to TRBJ1-2; no firm D call. V shed 3 bases and J shed 8 bases, with 13 bases lying between them. CDR1 and CDR2 from the germline V gene are LGHNA and YSLEER. This CDR3 contains 13 residues. CDR3 in amino acids: CASSHPGERGYTF. CDR3 nucleotides: TGCGCCAGCAGCCACCCCGGGGAGCGCGGCTACACCTTC.

This clone was counted only a few times. The chain links TRBV21-1 to TRBJ1-5. TRBV21-1 is marked as a pseudogene. The CDR3 length is 16 residues. The CDR3 sequence is CASRPPVVAGNQPQHF. CDR3 nucleotide sequence: TGTGCCAGCAGACCTCCCGTAGTAGCCGGCAATCAGCCCCAGCATTTT.

This clone has ten or more counts. The same CDR3 can be traced to other DNA sequences in this sample. The chain recombines TRBV29-1 with TRBJ2-5, with 9 bases fitting TRBD1. V gave up 6 bases and J gave up 4 bases; unmatched junction bases: 6. The CDR3 has 13 amino acids. Germline lookup yields CDR1 SQVTM and CDR2 ANQGSEA. The CDR3: CSVEQGAGETQYF. CDR3 DNA: TGCAGCGTGGAACAGGGGGCCGGAGAGACCCAGTACTTC.

A few counts support this clone. This chain uses TRBV5-1 with TRBJ2-7; perhaps TRBD2 as D (5 bases). V was cut by 6 bases and J by 1 base, with 11 bases left in between. CDR1 and CDR2 (germline): SGHRS, YFSETQ. The CDR3 has 13 residues. CDR3 loop: CASTRSGSYEQYF. The CDR3 DNA reads as TGCGCCAGCACCCGGTCGGGATCCTACGAGCAGTACTTC. The full variable domain, in which reference TRBV5-1 and TRBJ2-7 provide the parts outside the CDR3, is KAGVTQTPRYLIKTRGQQVTLSCSPISGHRSVSWYQQTPGQGLQFLFEYFSETQRNKGNFPGRFSGRQFSNSRSEMNVSTLELGDSALYLCASTRSGSYEQYFGPGTRLTVT.

The chain employs TRBV28 and TRBJ1-5, with D possibly matching TRBD1 (5 bases). The germline gives CDR1 MDHEN, CDR2 SYDVKM. This CDR3 region has 13 residues. With 5 bases removed from V and 5 bases from J, the gap between germline ends came to 10 bases. CDR3 residues: CASSRQFDQPQHF. The CDR3 DNA is TGTGCCAGCAGTCGACAGTTCGATCAGCCCCAGCATTTT.

Concerning this clone itself: The sample has other DNA sequences that encode this CDR3 too. The chain links TRBV7-2 to TRBJ2-3; TRBD2 aligns across 9 bases. The CDR3 runs to 14 residues. V shed 5 bases and J 3 bases; nucleotides not matched to a gene: 3. Germline V CDR1 and CDR2: SGHTA, FQGNSA. The chain's CDR3 is CASSPGLATDTQYF. The CDR3 nucleotides are TGTGCCAGCAGCCCGGGACTAGCAACAGATACGCAGTATTTT.

This clone was detected only a few times. The chain combines TRBV2 with TRBJ2-2, with unresolved D. Germline CDR1 reads SNHLY; CDR2 reads FYNNEI. CDR3 length: 15 residues. Deletions cut 5 bases from V and 0 bases from J, with 10 bases between. CDR3: CASSPRQPNTGELFF. The DNA for the CDR3 is TGTGCCAGCAGTCCGAGGCAGCCGAACACCGGGGAGCTGTTTTTT. The variable domain in full, with the rest retrieved from reference TRBV2 and TRBJ2-2, is EPEVTQTPSHQVTQMGQEVILRCVPISNHLYFYWYRQILGQKVEFLVSFYNNEISEKSEIFDDQFSVERPDGSNFTLKIRSTKLEDSAMYFCASSPRQPNTGELFFGEGSRLTVL.